Each of the 17 T cell receptor beta chains below was sequenced from the same sample in a study of blood T cell repertoires in COVID-19 (dated by TCRdb to the early 2020s). The library was obtained by the immunoSEQ multiplex PCR assay. The immuneACCESS repertoire file appears here via TCRdb, limited to in-frame rearrangements. These files lack a portion of the clones; in checked studies, under half of the deficit traces to unresolved V genes, and the cause of the others is not known. This sample lists 250,000 to 350,000 clones; about 82% were detected once. Together, the top ten hold around 1.5% of the sample. Specimen: peripheral blood. The source is a woman aged 45-59 years with acute or convalescent COVID-19.

This chain links TRBV15 with TRBJ2-7; 11 nucleotides agree with TRBD2. The CDR3 is made up of 16 amino acids. The V segment lost 3 bases and the J segment 5 bases; nucleotides outside the gene matches: 9. Germline CDR1 reads LNHNV; CDR2 reads YYDKDF (reference sequence). The CDR3 region is CATSSAILAGVHEQYF. CDR3 nucleotides: TGTGCCACCAGCAGTGCGATACTAGCGGGAGTCCACGAGCAGTACTTC. Based on the CDR3 plus reference TRBV15 and TRBJ2-7, the full variable domain is DAMVIQNPRYQVTQFGKPVTLSCSQTLNHNVMYWYQQKSSQAPKLLFHYYDKDFNNEADTPDNFQSRRPNTSFCFLDIRSPGLGDTAMYLCATSSAILAGVHEQYFGPGTRLTVT.

The chain is built from TRBV7-2 and TRBJ2-7, with 8 bases that match TRBD1. In germline, CDR1 is SGHTA, CDR2 FQGNSA. CDR3 length equals 14 residues. V trimming: 3 bases; J trimming: 3 bases; junction bases outside the gene matches: 4. Written as DNA, the CDR3 is TGTGCCAGCAGCTTTACGGGACAGGACTACGAGCAGTACTTC. As protein: CASSFTGQDYEQYF.

The chain joins TRBV9 to TRBJ2-1; 11 positions match TRBD2. The ends lost 3 bases at V and 5 bases at J; junction bases unmatched: 7. Germline V gene data show CDR1 as SGDLS and CDR2 as YYNGEE. The length of the CDR3 is 16 residues. The CDR3 region has the DNA TGTGCCAGCAGCGGCCTGCGACTAGCGGGGAACAATGAGCAGTTCTTC. It codes for CASSGLRLAGNNEQFF.

About this clone itself: The identical CDR3 is also encoded by other nucleotide sequences in the sample. The rearrangement uses TRBV12-3 or TRBV12-4 and TRBJ2-2; D gene unclear. V was pared by 4 bases and J by 5 bases, with 2 bases between. The CDR3 consists of 11 residues. The CDR3 region has the DNA TGTGCCAGCAGTTCAACCGGGGAGCTGTTTTTT. It codes for CASSSTGELFF.

The chain combines TRBV7-3 with TRBJ2-1; possibly TRBD1 for D (6 bases). Trimming removed 2 bases from V and 8 bases from J, with 19 bases in between. Germline loops: CDR1 SGHTA, CDR2 FQGTGA. CDR3 size: 16 residues. For the CDR3, the DNA is TGTGCCAGCAGCTTATCTCCACAGGGTCCTCATGATGAGCAGTTCTTC. This sequence encodes CASSLSPQGPHDEQFF.

The rearrangement links TRBV5-1 to TRBJ2-5; 9 bases agree with TRBD1. From germline, CDR1 is SGHRS and CDR2 YFSETQ. V lost 1 base, J lost 5 bases, and 6 bases stayed unmatched. The CDR3 loop spans 15 amino acids. DNA for the CDR3: TGCGCCAGCAGCTTGATGGGACAGGGTTTGGAGACCCAGTACTTC. It encodes CASSLMGQGLETQYF.

The chain couples TRBV13 to TRBJ2-5, with 8 bases aligning to TRBD1. CDR1 is PRHDT, CDR2 FYEKMQ, per germline (reference sequence). Germline trimming cut 5 bases from V and 1 base from J; bases unmatched to any gene: 9. The CDR3 length is 16 residues. CDR3 coding DNA: TGTGCCAGCAGCCCCCAGGGGGCAGGGAGCCAAGAGACCCAGTACTTC. This translates into CASSPQGAGSQETQYF.

This chain uses TRBV14 with TRBJ2-1; 8 bases map to TRBD1. Per germline, CDR1 SGHDN and CDR2 FVKESK. The trim removed 3 bases at V and 7 bases at J, leaving 5 bases unmatched. The CDR3 consists of 14 residues. In DNA form, the CDR3 reads TGTGCCAGCAGCCAGCAAACAGGGGGGAATGAGCAGTTCTTC. Translated, it gives CASSQQTGGNEQFF.

V gene TRBV7-2 combines with J gene TRBJ1-1; D ambiguous. Germline CDR1 is SGHTA and CDR2 is FQGNSA. Trimming removed 2 bases from V and 4 bases from J, with 11 bases in between. The CDR3 is 14 residues long. CDR3 amino acids: CASSLTGISTEAFF. The CDR3 nucleotides read TGTGCCAGCAGCTTAACCGGGATCAGCACTGAAGCTTTCTTT.

The chain is built from TRBV12-3 or TRBV12-4 and TRBJ1-5, with D maybe TRBD1 (5 bases). This CDR3 has 13 residues. Trimming removed 3 bases from V and 6 bases from J, with 9 bases in between. In DNA, the CDR3 is TGTGCCAGCAGTTTGGGTAGGGGTCAGCCCCAGCATTTT. Encoded protein: CASSLGRGQPQHF.

The genes are TRBV5-1 and TRBJ1-2, with 9 bases that match TRBD1. Germline assignment: CDR1 SGHRS and CDR2 YFSETQ. The CDR3 has 15 residues. The J segment lost 7 bases and the V segment lost 4 bases, leaving 11 bases of the junction unmatched. For the CDR3, the DNA is TGCGCCAGCAGCAACGGACAGGGGTGGGATCGTGGCTACACCTTC. Translation gives CASSNGQGWDRGYTF.

This clone was observed once. V is TRBV30 and J is TRBJ1-3, with 7 bases that match TRBD1. Germline trimming cut 1 base from V and 3 bases from J; bases unmatched to any gene: 3. The CDR3 totals 14 residues. The V gene's germline CDR1 is GTSNPN and CDR2 SVGIG (reference sequence). This CDR3 is CAWSEGDSGNTIYF. CDR3 in DNA: TGTGCCTGGAGTGAAGGGGACAGTGGAAACACCATATATTTT.

The chain employs TRBV30 and TRBJ1-5, with 7 bases aligning to TRBD1. V gave up 4 bases and J gave up 4 bases; unmatched junction bases: 13. The CDR3 spans 16 residues. Germline V gene lookup returns CDR1 GTSNPN and CDR2 SVGIG (reference sequence). This chain's CDR3 is CAWTVRTGGWNQPQHF. The CDR3 DNA is TGTGCCTGGACCGTAAGGACAGGAGGTTGGAATCAGCCCCAGCATTTT.

This chain joins TRBV5-1 and TRBJ2-7, with D unresolved. Germline V lookup: CDR1 SGHRS, CDR2 YFSETQ. Trimming removed 5 bases at V and 4 bases at J, with 7 bases between. CDR3 length: 11 amino acids. The CDR3 region is CASRAEYEQYF. For the CDR3, the DNA is TGCGCCAGCAGGGCTGAATACGAGCAGTACTTC.

The chain is built from TRBV6-6 and TRBJ2-3; 10 nucleotides align to TRBD1. The J segment lost 4 bases and the V segment lost 6 bases, leaving 7 bases of the junction unmatched. The CDR3 has 15 amino acids. Looked up from germline, CDR1 is MNHNY and CDR2 is SVGAGI (reference sequence). The CDR3 DNA reads as TGTGCCAGCAGACCGGGACAGGGGTTTTCAGATACGCAGTATTTT. Protein sequence: CASRPGQGFSDTQYF.

V gene TRBV28 combines with J gene TRBJ2-7; D may be TRBD1 (6 bases). The V gene's germline CDR1 is MDHEN and CDR2 SYDVKM. V was shortened by 4 bases and J by 6 bases, with 13 bases between the two germline ends. The CDR3 is 13 residues long. This CDR3 reads CASSSGHYSEQYF. In DNA form, the CDR3 reads TGTGCCAGCAGTTCGGGACATTATTCCGAGCAGTACTTC. The full variable domain, with the rest looked up from reference TRBV28 and TRBJ2-7, is DVKVTQSSRYLVKRTGEKVFLECVQDMDHENMFWYRQDPGLGLRLIYFSYDVKMKEKGDIPEGYSVSREKKERFSLILESASTNQTSMYLCASSSGHYSEQYFGPGTRLTVT.

The chain links TRBV28 to TRBJ1-2; 7 positions match TRBD1. Losses at the gene ends were 5 bases for V and 8 bases for J; bases not matched to a gene: 8. CDR3 length: 13 residues. Germline loops: CDR1 MDHEN, CDR2 SYDVKM. The CDR3 sequence is CASSRTGLGGYTF. The CDR3, as DNA: TGTGCCAGCAGTCGGACAGGTTTGGGAGGCTACACCTTC.